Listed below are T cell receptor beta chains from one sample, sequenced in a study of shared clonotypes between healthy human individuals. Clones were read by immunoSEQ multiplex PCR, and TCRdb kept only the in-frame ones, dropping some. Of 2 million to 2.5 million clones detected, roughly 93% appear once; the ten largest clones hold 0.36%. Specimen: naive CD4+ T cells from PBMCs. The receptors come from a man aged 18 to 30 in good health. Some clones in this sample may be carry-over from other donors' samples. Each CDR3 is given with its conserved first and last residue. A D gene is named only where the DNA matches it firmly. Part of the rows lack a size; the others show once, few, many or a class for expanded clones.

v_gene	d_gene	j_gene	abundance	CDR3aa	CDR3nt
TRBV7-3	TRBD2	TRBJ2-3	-	CASSLLPGGGGDTQYF	TGTGCCAGCAGCTTACTTCCGGGAGGCGGGGGAGATACGCAGTATTTT
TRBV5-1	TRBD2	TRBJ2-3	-	CASSRLAGGTDTQYF	TGCGCCAGCAGCCGACTAGCGGGAGGCACAGATACGCAGTATTTT
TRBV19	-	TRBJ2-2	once	CASNTGLFGGELFF	TGTGCCAGTAACACAGGGTTGTTTGGCGGGGAGCTGTTTTTT
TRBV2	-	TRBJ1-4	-	CASSGDRNEKLFF	TGTGCCAGCAGTGGAGACAGAAATGAAAAACTGTTTTTT
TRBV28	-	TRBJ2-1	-	CASSLWGGHEQFF	TGTGCCAGCAGTTTATGGGGAGGCCATGAGCAGTTCTTC
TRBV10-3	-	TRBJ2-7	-	CAISGGPASLYEQYF	TGTGCCATCAGTGGGGGCCCTGCCTCCCTTTACGAGCAGTACTTC
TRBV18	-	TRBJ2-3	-	CASSPTGRGSTDTQYF	TGTGCCAGCTCACCCACAGGGAGAGGGAGCACAGATACGCAGTATTTT
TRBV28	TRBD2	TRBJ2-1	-	CASGSKNEQFF	TGTGCTAGCGGGAGTAAGAATGAGCAGTTCTTC
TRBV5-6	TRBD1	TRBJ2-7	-	CASRIGTGGYEQYF	TGTGCCAGCAGGATCGGGACAGGGGGCTACGAGCAGTACTTC
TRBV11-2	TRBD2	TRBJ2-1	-	CASSLVPSGISYNEQFF	TGTGCCAGCAGCTTAGTGCCTAGCGGGATTTCCTACAATGAGCAGTTCTTC
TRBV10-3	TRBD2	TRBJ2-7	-	CAIRTGGYEQYF	TGTGCCATCAGGACGGGGGGCTACGAGCAGTACTTC
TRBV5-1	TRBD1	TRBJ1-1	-	CASSYGQGDGTEAFF	TGCGCCAGCAGCTATGGACAGGGGGATGGCACTGAAGCTTTCTTT
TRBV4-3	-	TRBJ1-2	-	CASSQVLGAYGYTF	TGCGCCAGCAGCCAAGTTCTGGGGGCGTATGGCTACACCTTC
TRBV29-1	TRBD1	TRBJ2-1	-	CSVYGTEVDNEQFF	TGCAGCGTTTATGGGACAGAGGTAGACAATGAGCAGTTCTTC
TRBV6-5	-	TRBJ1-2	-	CASSYSRRLSYGYTF	TGTGCCAGCAGTTACTCGCGCAGGCTATCATATGGCTACACCTTC
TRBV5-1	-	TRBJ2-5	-	CASSLGDGGSWETQYF	TGCGCCAGCAGCTTGGGGGACGGAGGGAGCTGGGAGACCCAGTACTTC
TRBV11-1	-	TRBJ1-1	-	CASSLGGALTEAFF	TGTGCCAGCAGCTTAGGGGGGGCGCTTACTGAAGCTTTCTTT
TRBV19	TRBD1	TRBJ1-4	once	CASSTGQGGYEKLFF	TGTGCCAGTAGTACCGGACAGGGTGGATATGAAAAACTGTTTTTT
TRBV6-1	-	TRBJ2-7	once	CASSEASAGSYEQYF	TGTGCCAGCAGTGAAGCTTCGGCGGGGTCCTACGAGCAGTACTTC
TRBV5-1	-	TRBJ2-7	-	CASSLFGGNSYEQYF	TGCGCCAGCAGCTTGTTTGGCGGGAACTCCTACGAGCAGTACTTC
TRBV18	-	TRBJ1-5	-	CASSPSTVWGHQPQHF	TGTGCCAGCTCACCATCCACAGTGTGGGGTCATCAGCCCCAGCATTTT
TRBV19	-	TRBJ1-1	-	CASSSVTGSVGEAFF	TGTGCCAGTAGCTCGGTTACAGGATCTGTGGGTGAAGCTTTCTTT
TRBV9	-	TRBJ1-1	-	CASSVGSASMNTEAFF	TGTGCCAGCAGCGTAGGTAGCGCATCCATGAACACTGAAGCTTTCTTT
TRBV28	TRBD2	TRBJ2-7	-	CASSLTSGSFFEQYF	TGTGCCAGCAGTTTAACCAGCGGGAGCTTCTTCGAGCAGTACTTC
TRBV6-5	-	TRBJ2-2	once	CASRSRGAGELFF	TGTGCCAGCCGCTCAAGGGGGGCCGGGGAGCTGTTTTTT
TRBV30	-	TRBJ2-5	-	CAWSVPWGLGAGQETQYF	TGTGCCTGGAGTGTACCGTGGGGGTTAGGGGCAGGCCAAGAGACCCAGTACTTC
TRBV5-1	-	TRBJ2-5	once	CASRMSAEQETQYF	TGCGCCAGCAGGATGTCAGCGGAACAAGAGACCCAGTACTTC
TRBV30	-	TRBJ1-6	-	CAWSLGQPNSPLHF	TGTGCCTGGAGCCTGGGGCAGCCTAATTCACCCCTCCACTTT